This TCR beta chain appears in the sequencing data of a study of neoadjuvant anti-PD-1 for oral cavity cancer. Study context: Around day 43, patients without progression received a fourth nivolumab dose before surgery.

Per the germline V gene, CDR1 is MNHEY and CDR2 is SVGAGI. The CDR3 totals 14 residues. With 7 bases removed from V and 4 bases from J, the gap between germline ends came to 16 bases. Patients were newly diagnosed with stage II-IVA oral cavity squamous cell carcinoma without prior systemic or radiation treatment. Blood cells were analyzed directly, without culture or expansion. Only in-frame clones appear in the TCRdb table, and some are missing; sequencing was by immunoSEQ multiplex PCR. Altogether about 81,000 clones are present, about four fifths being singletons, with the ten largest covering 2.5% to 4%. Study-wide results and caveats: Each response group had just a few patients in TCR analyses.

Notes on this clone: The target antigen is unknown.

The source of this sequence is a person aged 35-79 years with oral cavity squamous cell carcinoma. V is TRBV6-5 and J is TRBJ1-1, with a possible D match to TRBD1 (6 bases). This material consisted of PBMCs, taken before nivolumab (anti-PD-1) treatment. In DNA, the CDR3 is TGTGCCAGCAAACTCGTCCAGGGGAGCACTGAAGCTTTCTTT. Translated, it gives CASKLVQGSTEAFF.